One sample yielded the 24 T cell receptor beta chains listed below, sequenced in a study of shared clonotypes between healthy human individuals. Using immunoSEQ multiplex PCR, the repertoire was profiled, and TCRdb retains in-frame clones only, with some absent. The sample contains roughly 1,100,000 clones, roughly 80% of which appear only once. Material: memory CD4+ T cells sorted from blood. This sample's subset: CD45RA-negative fraction. Receptors were obtained from a man in his late teens or twenties in good health.

With regard to this clone: The same CDR3 arises from other DNA sequences in this sample as well. The chain is built from TRBV27 and TRBJ2-3, with D possibly matching TRBD2 (6 bases). V was shortened by 2 bases and J by 4 bases, with 7 bases between the two germline ends. This CDR3 comprises 13 residues. From germline, CDR1 is MNHEY and CDR2 SMNVEV (reference sequence). The DNA of the CDR3 is TGTGCCAGCAGTTTACCGGGGGCAGATACGCAGTATTTT. Translating it yields CASSLPGADTQYF.

This sequence joins TRBV2 and TRBJ1-5; TRBD1 might be the D (6 bases). The CDR3 runs to 15 residues. CDR1 and CDR2 (germline): SNHLY, FYNNEI. Between the trimmed V and J ends, which lost 2 bases and 7 bases, there was a span of 15 bases. The CDR3 spells CASSELTGLRQPQHF. The CDR3 region has the DNA TGTGCCAGCAGTGAACTTACAGGGTTGAGGCAGCCCCAGCATTTT.

This sequence joins TRBV29-1 and TRBJ1-2; D is possibly TRBD1 (5 bases). V dropped 3 bases and J dropped 1 base, with 12 bases sitting between them. CDR3 size: 14 residues. The germline gives CDR1 SQVTM, CDR2 ANQGSEA. CDR3 DNA: TGCAGCGTTGAGGGGACGACAGTTAACTATGGCTACACCTTC. Its translation is CSVEGTTVNYGYTF.

This sequence joins TRBV18 and TRBJ2-1, with 9 bases aligning to TRBD2. Losses at the gene ends were 3 bases for V and 2 bases for J; bases not matched to a gene: 2. The CDR3 is 15 amino acids. Germline loops: CDR1 KGHSH, CDR2 LQKENI. DNA for the CDR3: TGTGCCAGCTCACCCCAGCGGGGGGCCTACAATGAGCAGTTCTTC. Translating gives CASSPQRGAYNEQFF.

This clone has ten or more counts. This rearrangement joins TRBV10-2 to TRBJ2-1; D unclear. V was shortened by 7 bases and J by 5 bases, with 9 bases between the two germline ends. The germline gives CDR1 WSHSY, CDR2 SAAADI. The length of the CDR3 is 12 residues. The CDR3 DNA is TGCGCCAGCACTCGGGTCAACAATGAGCAGTTCTTC. Translated: CASTRVNNEQFF.

This chain joins TRBV6-1 and TRBJ2-7, with unresolved D. CDR3 length: 14 amino acids. Germline V CDR1 and CDR2: MNHNS, SASEGT. Trimming took off 5 bases at V and 4 bases at J, with 15 bases between the two ends. The CDR3 sequence: CASSTELSEYEQYF. CDR3 coding DNA: TGTGCCAGCAGTACCGAATTGTCCGAGTACGAGCAGTACTTC.

The chain combines TRBV10-3 with TRBJ2-7; 8 bases line up with TRBD2. Germline trimming cut 11 bases from V and 2 bases from J; bases unmatched to any gene: 8. The V gene's germline CDR1 is ENHRY and CDR2 SYGVKD. The CDR3 totals 13 residues. The CDR3 DNA sequence: TGTGCCGTCTCATCCGGGAGGGCCTACGAGCAGTACTTC. It is translated as CAVSSGRAYEQYF.

This clone has only one observation. The V and J genes are TRBV5-4 and TRBJ2-3; D unclear. Germline lookup yields CDR1 SGHNT and CDR2 YYREEE (reference sequence). The length of the CDR3 is 15 residues. Trimming took off 2 bases at V and 2 bases at J, with 12 bases between the two ends. CDR3 nucleotide sequence: TGTGCCAGCAGCTTAGATAGCACAGTCACAGATACGCAGTATTTT. This translates into CASSLDSTVTDTQYF.

This chain connects TRBV6-5 to TRBJ1-2; D possibly corresponds to TRBD1 (5 bases). This CDR3 has 12 amino acids. CDR1 is MNHEY, CDR2 SVGAGI, per germline. V shed 2 bases and J shed 8 bases, with 9 bases lying between them. CDR3 sequence (DNA): TGTGCCAGCAGTTACGGGGACCTCGGCTACACCTTC. Protein product: CASSYGDLGYTF.

V usage is TRBV6-1 and J usage is TRBJ2-1; D is possibly TRBD2 (5 bases). Germline CDR1 and CDR2: MNHNS and SASEGT. V was cut by 7 bases and J by 1 base, with 11 bases left in between. The CDR3 sequence is 14 residues long. The CDR3 spells CASTKTGSYNEQFF. In DNA, the CDR3 is TGTGCCAGCACCAAAACGGGGTCCTACAATGAGCAGTTCTTC.

This clone appeared a single time. The chain joins TRBV9 to TRBJ2-5; the match to TRBD2 covers 8 bases. Germline assignment: CDR1 SGDLS and CDR2 YYNGEE. CDR3 length: 15 residues. The trim removed 3 bases at V and 5 bases at J, leaving 9 bases unmatched. The DNA of the CDR3 is TGTGCCAGCAGCGAGCGGGGGCCCCCTGCGGAGACCCAGTACTTC. Encoded protein: CASSERGPPAETQYF.

The sample holds a few counts of this clone. This rearrangement joins TRBV1 to TRBJ1-2; the D call in the table, TRBD1, was not verified against the DNA. TRBV1 is tagged as a pseudogene. There are 16 residues in the CDR3. CDR3 sequence (DNA): TGCACCAGCAGCCAAGAGACAGGGGTTGAAGCCTATGGCTACACCTTC. Its protein is CTSSQETGVEAYGYTF.

This clone was counted many times. The chain combines TRBV2 with TRBJ2-4; 12 bases line up with TRBD2. V shed 2 bases, J shed 0 bases, and the junction held 5 bases outside the gene matches. This CDR3 is built from 18 residues. Per the germline V gene, CDR1 is SNHLY and CDR2 is FYNNEI. CDR3 DNA: TGTGCCAGCAGTGAAAGACTAGCGGGGGACCAAGCCAAAAACATTCAGTACTTC. As protein: CASSERLAGDQAKNIQYF.

This clone was seen a few times. The chain couples TRBV10-3 to TRBJ1-2, with 10 positions matching TRBD1. This CDR3 comprises 14 residues. Germline V gene data show CDR1 as ENHRY and CDR2 as SYGVKD. V shed 8 bases, J shed 8 bases, and the junction held 11 bases outside the gene matches. CDR3 nucleotide sequence: TGTGCCATCCGCAAGACAGGGGGCGGAGAAGGCTACACCTTC. This codes for CAIRKTGGGEGYTF.

This chain uses TRBV6-6 with TRBJ1-6; unclear D gene. The CDR3 loop spans 15 amino acids. Trimming stripped 2 bases from V and 7 bases from J, with 12 bases between. Germline V lookup: CDR1 MNHNY, CDR2 SVGAGI (reference sequence). The CDR3 sequence is CASSYRGDGNSPLHF. The CDR3 DNA reads TGTGCCAGCAGTTACCGCGGGGATGGCAATTCACCCCTCCACTTT.

CDR3 nucleotides: TGTGCCAGCAGTTACTCGATGCAGGGGGGTACGGAGACCCAGTACTTC. As protein: CASSYSMQGGTETQYF. This chain links TRBV6-5 with TRBJ2-5, with D perhaps TRBD1 (7 bases). Germline values: CDR1 MNHEY, CDR2 SVGAGI. CDR3 size: 16 residues. V dropped 0 bases and J dropped 5 bases, with 16 bases sitting between them.

The chain employs TRBV5-5 and TRBJ2-1, with D tentatively TRBD1 (6 bases). The V end was cut by 0 bases, the J end by 16 bases, with 14 bases between. The CDR3 is 12 amino acids. The germline CDR1 and CDR2 sequences are SGHKS and YYEKEE (reference sequence). The CDR3 region has the DNA TGTGCCAGCAGCTTGGCCTATAGGGGGTCATTCTTC. Residues: CASSLAYRGSFF.

The CDR3 bases are TGTGCCAGCAGCTTAGATAATAGGGTCTCTGGGGCCAACGTCCTGACTTTC. Amino acid sequence: CASSLDNRVSGANVLTF. J is TRBJ2-6 and V is TRBV11-2, with D uncertain. Trimming removed 0 bases at V and 0 bases at J, with 9 bases between. CDR3 size: 17 residues. Germline V gene sequence: CDR1 SGHAT, CDR2 FQNNGV.

This rearrangement joins TRBV7-3 to TRBJ2-3, with 7 bases matching TRBD2. Looked up from germline, CDR1 is SGHTA and CDR2 is FQGTGA. With 4 bases clipped from V and 4 bases from J, the junction kept 8 bases outside the gene matches. CDR3 length equals 15 residues. The CDR3 DNA reads as TGTGCCAGCAGCTCCGGAAGCGGGACGGCAGATACGCAGTATTTT. Translating it yields CASSSGSGTADTQYF.

This clone has a handful of counts. The chain links TRBV27 to TRBJ2-2; no reliable D call. The CDR3 covers 14 residues. In germline, CDR1 is MNHEY, CDR2 SMNVEV (reference sequence). The ends were cut back, 0 bases at V and 1 base at J, with 3 bases in the middle. CDR3: CASSLSWNTGELFF. For the CDR3, the DNA is TGTGCCAGCAGTTTATCGTGGAACACCGGGGAGCTGTTTTTT.

This clone was detected a few times. The junction departs from germline at one end; a sequencing error may be responsible. This sequence joins TRBV28 and TRBJ1-2; D is possibly TRBD1 (5 bases). Per germline, CDR1 MDHEN and CDR2 SYDVKM. The CDR3 consists of 11 residues. CDR3 in DNA: TGTGCCAGCAGGGACACAGTGGGCAGGGTCTTC. Protein sequence: CASRDTVGRVF.

This chain links TRBV5-6 with TRBJ2-7; possibly TRBD1 for D (6 bases). The ends were cut back, 1 base at V and 0 bases at J, with 20 bases in the middle. The CDR3 covers 18 residues. CDR1 and CDR2 from the germline V gene are SGHDT and YYEEEE. CDR3 in amino acids: CASSLRGRNRTISYEQYF. CDR3 bases: TGTGCCAGCAGCTTGAGGGGGAGAAACCGAACGATCTCCTACGAGCAGTACTTC.

The rearrangement uses TRBV5-4 and TRBJ2-5, with D perhaps matching TRBD1 or TRBD2 (5 bases each). This CDR3 is built from 15 residues. V was trimmed by 0 bases and J by 5 bases, leaving 14 bases between them. CDR1 is SGHNT and CDR2 is YYREEE in the germline V gene (reference sequence). CDR3: CASSLVGGTIETQYF. In nucleotides, the CDR3 is TGTGCCAGCAGCTTGGTTGGTGGGACGATCGAGACCCAGTACTTC.

The genes are TRBV6-6 and TRBJ2-2, with D unclear. Trimming cost V 2 bases and J 4 bases, with 5 bases left between them. From germline, CDR1 is MNHNY and CDR2 SVGAGI (reference sequence). This CDR3 contains 13 residues. CDR3 bases: TGTGCCAGCAGTTACGATGGCACCGGGGAGCTGTTTTTT. Its translation is CASSYDGTGELFF.